Listed below are T cell receptor beta chains from one sample, sequenced in a study of identical twins. TCRdb called the 5' RACE reads again in MiXCR, with one record for every CDR3 protein. The sample lists some 790,000 distinct CDR3 sequences; 18% were seen once. In addition, the sample was reused for a study of T cells expressing NK-cell markers.

What was sequenced was PBMCs. Receptors were obtained from a woman under 30 in good health. Each CDR3 is given without its conserved first and last residue. The D gene is left open where the match is weak. Only some rows state a clone size, as once, few, many or a class for expanded clones.

D: TRBD1; size: few; J: TRBJ2-7; V: TRBV6-5; CDR3: ASSWGQGSYEQY
D: TRBD1; size: NA; J: TRBJ2-1; V: TRBV24-1; CDR3: ATSDTGTDNEQF
D: NA; size: few; J: TRBJ2-1; V: TRBV5-1; CDR3: ASSSWETNEQF
D: TRBD1; size: NA; J: TRBJ2-7; V: TRBV12-3/TRBV12-4; CDR3: ASSRRQGATYEQY
D: TRBD2; size: NA; J: TRBJ2-1; V: TRBV10-3; CDR3: AISVQSSGRGSNEQF
D: TRBD2; size: NA; J: TRBJ2-7; V: TRBV6-1; CDR3: ASISGRAGGGEQY
D: TRBD1; size: once; J: TRBJ2-7; V: TRBV6-5; CDR3: ASSYSWTGSSYEQY
D: TRBD1; size: few; J: TRBJ1-1; V: TRBV7-2; CDR3: ASSLTGVMNTEAF
D: NA; size: NA; J: TRBJ2-7; V: TRBV20-1; CDR3: SALALEQY
D: TRBD1; size: NA; J: TRBJ1-1; V: TRBV12-3/TRBV12-4; CDR3: ASGDRATEAF
D: NA; size: NA; J: TRBJ2-1; V: TRBV4-3; CDR3: ASSRRLGYNEQF
D: TRBD1; size: NA; J: TRBJ1-2; V: TRBV5-6; CDR3: ASSYTGQGVGGYT
D: NA; size: NA; J: TRBJ2-1; V: TRBV5-1; CDR3: ASSFGVINREQF
D: TRBD1; size: many; J: TRBJ1-5; V: TRBV5-1; CDR3: ASSKGQGTEPQH
D: TRBD2; size: NA; J: TRBJ2-7; V: TRBV11-2; CDR3: ASSPRGGPYEQY
D: TRBD1; size: NA; J: TRBJ2-5; V: TRBV29-1; CDR3: SARQGVETQY
D: NA; size: few; J: TRBJ2-1; V: TRBV7-9; CDR3: ASSLAGANPEEF
D: NA; size: many; J: TRBJ1-2; V: TRBV3-1; CDR3: ASSTSGYGYT
D: NA; size: NA; J: TRBJ2-4; V: TRBV7-9; CDR3: ASSLVGQEDIQY
D: NA; size: few; J: TRBJ1-3; V: TRBV7-9; CDR3: ASSLRVAGNTIY
D: NA; size: few; J: TRBJ2-1; V: TRBV6-1; CDR3: ASSEGGGDEQF
D: TRBD1; size: NA; J: TRBJ1-1; V: TRBV20-1; CDR3: SARDRGMNTEAF
D: NA; size: NA; J: TRBJ2-3; V: TRBV24-1; CDR3: ATSDPRVGPDTQY
D: TRBD1; size: NA; J: TRBJ2-3; V: TRBV29-1; CDR3: SVNRDRVTDTQY
D: NA; size: NA; J: TRBJ1-5; V: TRBV7-9; CDR3: ASTRGANQPQH
D: NA; size: few; J: TRBJ2-3; V: TRBV5-6; CDR3: ASSFRSATADTQY
D: NA; size: NA; J: TRBJ2-3; V: TRBV20-1; CDR3: SASPGAATDTQY
D: NA; size: few; J: TRBJ2-1; V: TRBV6-2/TRBV6-3; CDR3: ASSYVSGFSPRTTF
D: NA; size: NA; J: TRBJ2-1; V: TRBV20-1; CDR3: SARRESSYNEQF